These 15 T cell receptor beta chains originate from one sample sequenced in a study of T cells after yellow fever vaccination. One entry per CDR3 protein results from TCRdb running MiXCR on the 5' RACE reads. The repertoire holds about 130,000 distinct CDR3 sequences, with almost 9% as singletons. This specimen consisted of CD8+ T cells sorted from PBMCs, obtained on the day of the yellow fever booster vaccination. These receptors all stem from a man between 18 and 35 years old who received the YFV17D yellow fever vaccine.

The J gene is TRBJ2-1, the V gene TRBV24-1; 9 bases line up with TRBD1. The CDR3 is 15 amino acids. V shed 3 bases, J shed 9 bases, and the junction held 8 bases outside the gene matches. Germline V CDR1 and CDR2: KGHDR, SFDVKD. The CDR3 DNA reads TGTGCCACCAGTGATGTAGGGACAGGGAATCTTGAGCAGTTCTTC. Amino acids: CATSDVGTGNLEQFF.

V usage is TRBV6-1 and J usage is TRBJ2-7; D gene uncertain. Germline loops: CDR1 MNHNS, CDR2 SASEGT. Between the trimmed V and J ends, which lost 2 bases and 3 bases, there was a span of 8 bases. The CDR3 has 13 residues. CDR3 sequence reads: CASSESFGYEQYV. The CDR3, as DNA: TGTGCCAGCAGTGAAAGTTTTGGCTACGAGCAGTACGTC.

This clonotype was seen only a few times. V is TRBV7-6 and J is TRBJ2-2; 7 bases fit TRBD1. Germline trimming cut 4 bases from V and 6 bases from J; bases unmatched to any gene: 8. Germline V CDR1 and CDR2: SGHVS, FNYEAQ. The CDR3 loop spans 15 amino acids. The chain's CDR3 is CASSSTGSSSGELFF. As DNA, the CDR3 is TGTGCCAGCAGCTCGACAGGGTCCAGTTCCGGGGAGCTGTTTTTT.

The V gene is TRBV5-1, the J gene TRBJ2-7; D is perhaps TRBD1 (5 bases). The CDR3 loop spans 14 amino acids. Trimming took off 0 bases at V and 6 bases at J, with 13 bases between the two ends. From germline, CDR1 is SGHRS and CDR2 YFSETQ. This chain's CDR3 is CASSLGDSSGEQYF. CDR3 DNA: TGCGCCAGCAGCTTGGGCGACAGTTCAGGCGAGCAGTACTTC.

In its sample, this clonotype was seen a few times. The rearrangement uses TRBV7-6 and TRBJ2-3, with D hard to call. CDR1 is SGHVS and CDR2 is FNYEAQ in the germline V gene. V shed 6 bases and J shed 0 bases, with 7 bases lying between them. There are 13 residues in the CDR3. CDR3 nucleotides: TGTGCCAGCAGTTATTTAAGCACAGATACGCAGTATTTT. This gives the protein CASSYLSTDTQYF. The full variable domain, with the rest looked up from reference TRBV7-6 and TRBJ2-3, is GAGVSQSPRYKVTKRGQDVALRCDPISGHVSLYWYRQALGQGPEFLTYFNYEAQQDKSGLPNDRFSAERPEGSISTLTIQRTEQRDSAMYRCASSYLSTDTQYFGPGTRLTVL.

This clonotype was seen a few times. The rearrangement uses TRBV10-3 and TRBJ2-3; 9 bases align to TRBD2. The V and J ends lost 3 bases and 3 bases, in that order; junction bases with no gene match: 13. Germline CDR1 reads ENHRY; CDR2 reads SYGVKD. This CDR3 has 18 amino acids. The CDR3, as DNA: TGTGCCATCAGTGAAAGCCGGCTAGCGGGAAAGGTAACAGATACGCAGTATTTT. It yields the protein CAISESRLAGKVTDTQYF.

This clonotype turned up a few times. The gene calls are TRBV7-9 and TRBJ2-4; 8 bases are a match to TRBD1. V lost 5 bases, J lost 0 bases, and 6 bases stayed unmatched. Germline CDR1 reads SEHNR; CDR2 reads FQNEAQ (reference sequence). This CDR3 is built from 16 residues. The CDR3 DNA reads TGTGCCAGCAGCACGAACAGGGGGTTAGCCAAAAACATTCAGTACTTC. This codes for CASSTNRGLAKNIQYF.

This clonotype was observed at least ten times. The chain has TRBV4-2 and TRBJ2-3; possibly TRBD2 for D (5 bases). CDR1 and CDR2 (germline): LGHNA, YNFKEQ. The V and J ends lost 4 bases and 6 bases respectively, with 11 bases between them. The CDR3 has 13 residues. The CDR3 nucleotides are TGTGCCAGCAGCCCCGGGGTCGGGGATACGCAGTATTTT. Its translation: CASSPGVGDTQYF.

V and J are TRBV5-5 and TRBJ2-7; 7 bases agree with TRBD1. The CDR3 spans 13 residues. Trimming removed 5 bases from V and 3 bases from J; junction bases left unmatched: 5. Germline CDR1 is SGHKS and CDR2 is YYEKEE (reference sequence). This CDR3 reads CASSLDRVYEQYV. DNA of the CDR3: TGTGCCAGCAGTTTAGACAGGGTCTACGAGCAGTACGTC.

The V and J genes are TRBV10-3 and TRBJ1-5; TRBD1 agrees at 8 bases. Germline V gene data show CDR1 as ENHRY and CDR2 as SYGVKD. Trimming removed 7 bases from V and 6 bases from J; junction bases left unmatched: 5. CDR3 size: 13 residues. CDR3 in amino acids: CAITTGEGQPQHF. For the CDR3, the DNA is TGTGCCATCACGACAGGGGAAGGTCAGCCCCAGCATTTT.

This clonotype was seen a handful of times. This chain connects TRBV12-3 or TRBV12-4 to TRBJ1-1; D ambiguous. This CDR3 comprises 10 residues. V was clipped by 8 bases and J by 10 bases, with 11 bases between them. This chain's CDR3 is CASAGGRAFF. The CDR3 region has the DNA TGTGCCAGCGCTGGCGGAAGAGCTTTCTTT.

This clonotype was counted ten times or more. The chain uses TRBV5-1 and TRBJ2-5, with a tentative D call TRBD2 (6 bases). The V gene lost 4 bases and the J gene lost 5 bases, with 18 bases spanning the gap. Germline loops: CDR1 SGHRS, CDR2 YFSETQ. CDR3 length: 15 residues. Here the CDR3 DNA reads TGCGCCAGCAGCGTCGGGACTCGCGGTGGTGAGACCCAGTACTTC. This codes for CASSVGTRGGETQYF. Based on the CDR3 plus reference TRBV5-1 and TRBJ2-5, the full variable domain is KAGVTQTPRYLIKTRGQQVTLSCSPISGHRSVSWYQQTPGQGLQFLFEYFSETQRNKGNFPGRFSGRQFSNSRSEMNVSTLELGDSALYLCASSVGTRGGETQYFGPGTRLLVL.

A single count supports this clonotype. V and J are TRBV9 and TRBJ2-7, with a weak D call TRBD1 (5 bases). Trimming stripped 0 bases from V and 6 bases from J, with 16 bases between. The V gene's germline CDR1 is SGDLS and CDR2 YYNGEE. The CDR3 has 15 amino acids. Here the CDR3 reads CASSVGSRAPLEQYF. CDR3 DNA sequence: TGTGCCAGCAGCGTAGGCTCCAGGGCCCCTCTCGAGCAGTACTTC.

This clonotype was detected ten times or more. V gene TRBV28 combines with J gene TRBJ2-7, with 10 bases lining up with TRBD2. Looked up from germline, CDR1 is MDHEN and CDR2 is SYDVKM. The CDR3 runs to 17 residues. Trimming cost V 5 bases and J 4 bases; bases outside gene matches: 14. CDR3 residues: CASSPLPRTSGGYEQYV. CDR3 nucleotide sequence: TGTGCCAGCAGTCCGCTTCCTCGGACTAGCGGAGGTTACGAGCAGTACGTC.

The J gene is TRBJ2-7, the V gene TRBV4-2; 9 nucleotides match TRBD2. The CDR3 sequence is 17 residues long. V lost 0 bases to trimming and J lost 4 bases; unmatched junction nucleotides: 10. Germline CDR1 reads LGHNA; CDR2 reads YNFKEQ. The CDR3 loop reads CASSQEARGGVGYEQYF. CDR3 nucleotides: TGTGCCAGCAGCCAAGAGGCCCGCGGGGGGGTCGGGTACGAGCAGTACTTC.